This TCR beta chain was recovered during a study of siplizumab effects on memory and regulatory T cells. Study-level results: Whether proliferating Tregs in siplizumab cultures suppress was not functionally confirmed.

Of note for this clone: Its antigen is still unknown.

V trimming: 0 bases; J trimming: 3 bases; junction bases outside the gene matches: 4. Looked up from germline, CDR1 is SGHRS and CDR2 is YFSETQ. The CDR3 runs 15 residues. The method was immunoSEQ multiplex PCR; TCRdb's version includes in-frame clones alone and lacks a portion of them. In the table there are some 120,000 clones, roughly 94% of which are singletons. The rearrangement links TRBV5-1 to TRBJ2-7; 9 positions agree with TRBD1. This clonotype was sampled from a human donor in good health. The sample comprised non-Treg CD4+ T cells sorted from blood. CDR3 residues: CASSLDSDRGYEQYF. CDR3 coding DNA: TGCGCCAGCAGCTTGGATTCGGACAGGGGCTACGAGCAGTACTTC.